Listed below are T cell receptor beta chains from one sample, sequenced in a study of cytomegalovirus exposure and HLA in healthy donors. Clones were read by immunoSEQ multiplex PCR, and TCRdb kept only the in-frame ones, dropping some. Of around 71,000 clones detected, around 96% appear once; the ten largest clones hold about 1.5%. Specimen: PBMCs. The receptors come from a man aged 18 to 35 in good health and CMV-seropositive. CDR3s include the opening cysteine and the closing phenylalanine or tryptophan. A D gene is named only where the DNA matches it firmly. Size is omitted from some rows. Given values are once, few, many or a class for expanded clones.

v_call: TRBV9
clone_size: NA
j_call: TRBJ1-3
d_call: NA
cdr3_aa: CASSVHTGSSGNTIYF
cdr3_nt: TGTGCCAGCAGCGTACACACAGGGAGCTCTGGAAACACCATATATTTT

v_call: TRBV5-4
clone_size: NA
j_call: TRBJ2-1
d_call: NA
cdr3_aa: CASSPVLSSGEQFF
cdr3_nt: TGTGCCAGCTCGCCCGTGTTATCGTCGGGGGAGCAGTTCTTC

v_call: TRBV4-2
clone_size: NA
j_call: TRBJ2-3
d_call: TRBD2
cdr3_aa: CASSQALAGGNTDTQYF
cdr3_nt: TGTGCCAGCAGCCAAGCTCTAGCGGGGGGTAACACAGATACGCAGTATTTT

v_call: TRBV7-9
clone_size: NA
j_call: TRBJ2-7
d_call: TRBD2
cdr3_aa: CASSSTLAEQYF
cdr3_nt: TGTGCCAGCAGCTCAACACTAGCGGAGCAGTACTTC

v_call: TRBV11-2
clone_size: NA
j_call: TRBJ2-2
d_call: NA
cdr3_aa: CASTQERVGTGELFF
cdr3_nt: TGTGCCAGCACCCAGGAAAGAGTAGGCACCGGGGAGCTGTTTTTT

v_call: TRBV21-1
clone_size: NA
j_call: TRBJ1-4
d_call: NA
cdr3_aa: CASSNPFRGNEKLFF
cdr3_nt: TGTGCCAGCAGCAACCCCTTTAGAGGCAATGAAAAACTGTTTTTT

v_call: TRBV28
clone_size: NA
j_call: TRBJ1-1
d_call: NA
cdr3_aa: CASIIDRNTEAFF
cdr3_nt: TGTGCCAGCATAATAGACAGGAACACTGAAGCTTTCTTT

v_call: TRBV9
clone_size: NA
j_call: TRBJ1-1
d_call: NA
cdr3_aa: CASSVEAGYAEAFF
cdr3_nt: TGTGCCAGCAGCGTAGAAGCAGGTTACGCTGAAGCTTTCTTT

v_call: TRBV11-1
clone_size: NA
j_call: TRBJ1-1
d_call: TRBD1
cdr3_aa: CASSLGIQGSRMNTEAFF
cdr3_nt: TGTGCCAGCAGCTTAGGTATACAGGGGTCGCGGATGAACACTGAAGCTTTCTTT

v_call: TRBV7-3
clone_size: NA
j_call: TRBJ1-1
d_call: NA
cdr3_aa: CASSLIGNTEAFF
cdr3_nt: TGTGCCAGCAGCTTAATCGGGAACACTGAAGCTTTCTTT

v_call: TRBV7-9
clone_size: NA
j_call: TRBJ2-1
d_call: NA
cdr3_aa: CASSLVIGGGHLEQFF
cdr3_nt: TGTGCCAGCAGCTTAGTAATAGGGGGGGGTCATCTTGAGCAGTTCTTC

v_call: TRBV11-2
clone_size: NA
j_call: TRBJ2-1
d_call: TRBD1
cdr3_aa: CASRVSGTGGHNEQFF
cdr3_nt: TGTGCCAGCAGAGTCTCCGGGACAGGGGGTCACAATGAGCAGTTCTTC

v_call: TRBV28
clone_size: NA
j_call: TRBJ1-2
d_call: NA
cdr3_aa: CASSQQGKVEGYTF
cdr3_nt: TGTGCCAGCAGTCAACAGGGAAAGGTGGAAGGCTACACCTTC

v_call: TRBV5-6
clone_size: NA
j_call: TRBJ2-5
d_call: NA
cdr3_aa: CASSWQETQYF
cdr3_nt: TGTGCCAGCAGTTGGCAGGAGACCCAGTACTTC

v_call: TRBV18
clone_size: NA
j_call: TRBJ2-2
d_call: TRBD2
cdr3_aa: CASSRTAGGIGELFF
cdr3_nt: TGTGCCAGCTCACGAACCGCGGGGGGAATCGGGGAGCTGTTTTTT

v_call: TRBV11-2
clone_size: NA
j_call: TRBJ2-1
d_call: TRBD2
cdr3_aa: CASSFSTSGSNEQFF
cdr3_nt: TGTGCCAGCAGCTTTTCGACTAGCGGAAGCAATGAGCAGTTCTTC

v_call: TRBV21-1
clone_size: once
j_call: TRBJ2-2
d_call: NA
cdr3_aa: CASSPGGLLNTGELFF
cdr3_nt: TGTGCCAGCAGCCCTGGAGGGCTACTTAACACCGGGGAGCTGTTTTTT

v_call: TRBV10-2
clone_size: NA
j_call: TRBJ1-1
d_call: NA
cdr3_aa: CASSDQGLRTEAFF
cdr3_nt: TGCGCCAGCAGTGACCAGGGTCTTCGCACTGAAGCTTTCTTT

v_call: TRBV2
clone_size: NA
j_call: TRBJ2-1
d_call: NA
cdr3_aa: CASLINSNEQFF
cdr3_nt: TGTGCCTCCCTGATCAACAGCAATGAGCAGTTCTTC

v_call: TRBV28
clone_size: NA
j_call: TRBJ1-3
d_call: TRBD1
cdr3_aa: CASSSLGDRVNGNTIYF
cdr3_nt: TGTGCCAGCAGTTCGTTAGGGGACAGGGTAAACGGAAACACCATATATTTT

v_call: TRBV6-6
clone_size: NA
j_call: TRBJ2-1
d_call: NA
cdr3_aa: CASGPAYNEQFF
cdr3_nt: TGTGCCAGCGGGCCAGCCTACAATGAGCAGTTCTTC

v_call: TRBV13
clone_size: NA
j_call: TRBJ2-7
d_call: NA
cdr3_aa: CASSFPSGEQYF
cdr3_nt: TGTGCCAGCAGCTTTCCCTCCGGCGAGCAGTACTTC

v_call: TRBV4-2
clone_size: NA
j_call: TRBJ1-4
d_call: TRBD1
cdr3_aa: CASSQDLVEGANEKLFF
cdr3_nt: TGTGCCAGCAGCCAAGATCTCGTGGAGGGGGCAAACGAAAAACTGTTTTTT

v_call: TRBV19
clone_size: NA
j_call: TRBJ1-5
d_call: NA
cdr3_aa: CASSIGGPKVNDPQHF
cdr3_nt: TGTGCCAGTAGTATAGGAGGGCCCAAGGTGAATGACCCCCAGCATTTT

v_call: TRBV7-2
clone_size: NA
j_call: TRBJ1-1
d_call: TRBD1
cdr3_aa: CASSPGQGSPEAFF
cdr3_nt: TGTGCCAGCAGTCCGGGACAGGGTTCCCCTGAAGCTTTCTTT

v_call: TRBV6-6
clone_size: NA
j_call: TRBJ2-7
d_call: TRBD1
cdr3_aa: CASSTRDRGGYEQYF
cdr3_nt: TGTGCCAGCAGTACAAGGGACAGGGGCGGCTACGAGCAGTACTTC

v_call: TRBV6-5
clone_size: NA
j_call: TRBJ2-7
d_call: TRBD2
cdr3_aa: CASGGTSRYEQYF
cdr3_nt: TGTGCCAGCGGAGGGACTAGCCGCTACGAGCAGTACTTC

v_call: TRBV27
clone_size: NA
j_call: TRBJ2-1
d_call: TRBD1
cdr3_aa: CASSTIGTGLYNEQFF
cdr3_nt: TGTGCCAGCAGTACCATTGGGACAGGGTTATACAATGAGCAGTTCTTC

v_call: TRBV18
clone_size: NA
j_call: TRBJ2-4
d_call: TRBD2
cdr3_aa: CASSRIAGGGTKNIQYF
cdr3_nt: TGTGCCAGCTCACGGATAGCGGGAGGCGGTACCAAAAACATTCAGTACTTC

v_call: TRBV13
clone_size: NA
j_call: TRBJ1-5
d_call: NA
cdr3_aa: CASSLREGQPQHF
cdr3_nt: TGTGCCAGCAGCTTACGGGAGGGTCAGCCCCAGCATTTT

v_call: TRBV5-1
clone_size: NA
j_call: TRBJ1-5
d_call: TRBD1
cdr3_aa: CASSLGPDRVDQPQHF
cdr3_nt: TGCGCCAGCAGCTTGGGTCCGGACAGGGTCGATCAGCCCCAGCATTTT

v_call: TRBV7-2
clone_size: NA
j_call: TRBJ1-2
d_call: NA
cdr3_aa: CASSSRASFYGYTF
cdr3_nt: TGTGCCAGCAGCTCGAGGGCCAGTTTCTATGGCTACACCTTC

v_call: TRBV27
clone_size: NA
j_call: TRBJ2-1
d_call: NA
cdr3_aa: CASTPGAGEGAYNEQFF
cdr3_nt: TGTGCCAGCACCCCGGGTGCAGGGGAGGGGGCCTACAATGAGCAGTTCTTC

v_call: TRBV30
clone_size: NA
j_call: TRBJ2-4
d_call: TRBD1
cdr3_aa: CAWSGGQGAGAKNIQYF
cdr3_nt: TGTGCCTGGAGTGGAGGACAGGGGGCCGGGGCCAAAAACATTCAGTACTTC